This T cell receptor beta chain was observed in a study of T-cell memory formation after mild COVID-19. TCRalpha and TCRbeta libraries used 5'RACE with constant-segment primers and UMIs. Via MiXCR, TCRdb re-called the 5' RACE reads, giving one row per CDR3 protein. The sample has 300,000 to 400,000 distinct CDR3 sequences; over 10% are singletons. This CDR3 has 15 amino acids. V lost 3 bases, J lost 2 bases, and 5 bases stayed unmatched. The V gene's germline CDR1 is SGHRS and CDR2 YFSETQ. For this clonotype: Its antigen is unknown.

Study-wide results and caveats: There were some responding clones in pre-infection memory, which suggested that cross-reactive memory had joined. Among CD4+ contracting clones, most were CM and EM, and CD8+ ones EMRA.

The sequenced material came from PBMCs or a T cell subset sorted from them (not recorded which). This clonotype was sampled from a man between 18 and 35 years old who had mild COVID-19 (a few samples of this study predate the infection). Cell type and time point are not known. The genes are TRBV5-1 and TRBJ2-3; 8 bases align to TRBD2. This CDR3 is CASSWVSGDTDTQYF. The CDR3 nucleotides read TGCGCCAGCAGCTGGGTTAGCGGGGACACAGATACGCAGTATTTT.